This TCR beta chain was sequenced in a study of cytotoxic CD8 clonotypes in ibrutinib-treated CLL. In the study overall: The subjects consisted of 11 to 12 relapsed/refractory and roughly 15 treatment-naive individuals, with approximately 17 IGHV unmutated. Study outcomes and limitations: With treatment, public clonotypes, which were uncommon, either contracted or remained stable.

Germline V gene sequence: CDR1 SGHAT, CDR2 FQNNGV. After removal of 5 bases from V and 9 bases from J, the junction contained 6 bases not matched to a gene. CDR3 length: 13 amino acids. As for this clone: Its matching antigen is unknown.

Genomic DNA in a quantity of 2 to 2.5 micrograms was derived from cryopreserved PBMCs for TCR beta libraries. Assay used: immunoSEQ multiplex PCR; TCRdb lists only in-frame clones, some missing. The sample contains some 350,000 clones, roughly 71% of which appear only once. This clonotype was sampled from a human donor with chronic lymphocytic leukemia. Material: PBMCs, obtained after 36 months of ibrutinib treatment. The rearrangement links TRBV11-2 to TRBJ2-1, with 8 positions matching TRBD2. CDR3 protein: CASSQGLVVEQFF. The CDR3 coding sequence is TGTGCCAGCAGCCAGGGACTAGTCGTTGAGCAGTTCTTC.